These T cell receptor beta chains were read from a single sample in a study of OX40 agonist ivuxolimab in advanced cancers. Here immunoSEQ multiplex PCR was the method, and the copy in TCRdb shows in-frame clones only, minus some. The table has around 94,000 clones, more than 85% seen once; the top ten hold around 3.4%. Sequencing used CD4+ or CD8+ T cells sorted from blood, obtained in a trial of the OX40 agonist ivuxolimab. All receptors come from an adult with an advanced solid tumor such as melanoma, head and neck, liver or kidney cancer. The CDR3 runs from the conserved cysteine through the conserved F or W. D genes are given only for firm matches. Size tells how often a clone was seen (once, few, many) or the class of an expanded clone, and some rows leave it out.

>TRBV7-6|-|TRBJ2-7|-
CASSSSSGYEQYF
TGTGCCAGCAGCTCGTCCAGCGGTTACGAGCAGTACTTC
>TRBV10-3|-|TRBJ2-2|once
CAISEATGELFF
TGTGCCATCAGTGAAGCCACCGGGGAGCTGTTTTTT
>TRBV28|TRBD2|TRBJ2-7|-
CASSPRLAGGDQYF
TGTGCCAGCAGTCCTAGACTAGCGGGAGGCGACCAGTACTTC
>TRBV29-1|-|TRBJ2-7|-
CSVATSYEQYF
TGCAGCGTTGCCACCTCCTACGAGCAGTACTTC
>TRBV28|-|TRBJ2-1|-
CASSTYPPGTYTYNEQFF
TGTGCCAGCAGTACCTACCCACCTGGGACCTATACCTACAATGAGCAGTTCTTC
>TRBV7-8|TRBD1|TRBJ1-3|-
CASSLHRGLSGNTIYF
TGTGCCAGCAGCTTACACAGGGGTCTTTCTGGAAACACCATATATTTT
>TRBV14|-|TRBJ1-1|-
CASSQDQLDEAFF
TGTGCCAGCAGCCAAGACCAGCTTGATGAAGCTTTCTTT
>TRBV28|-|TRBJ1-1|-
CASSYPGAVGTEAFF
TGTGCCAGCAGCTATCCGGGGGCAGTGGGGACTGAAGCTTTCTTT
>TRBV6-1|TRBD2|TRBJ2-1|once
CASSEWLAELYNEQFF
TGTGCCAGCAGTGAATGGCTAGCGGAACTCTACAATGAGCAGTTCTTC
>TRBV5-1|-|TRBJ2-7|-
CASSLDASSVWEQYF
TGCGCCAGCAGCTTGGATGCCAGCTCAGTGTGGGAGCAGTACTTC
>TRBV27|-|TRBJ2-3|-
CASKPFWLARTDTQYF
TGTGCCAGCAAACCATTCTGGCTCGCCCGCACAGATACGCAGTATTTT
>TRBV7-9|-|TRBJ1-2|-
CASSLNGYTF
TGTGCCAGCAGCTTAAACGGCTACACCTTC
>TRBV29-1|-|TRBJ1-2|-
CSVEDHRVVNYGYTF
TGCAGCGTTGAAGATCATAGGGTAGTAAACTATGGCTACACCTTC
>TRBV5-6|-|TRBJ2-3|-
CASSYSGALDTQYF
TGTGCCAGCAGCTATTCCGGGGCCCTCGATACGCAGTATTTT
>TRBV25-1|-|TRBJ2-1|-
CASSAFFGADDEQFF
TGTGCCAGCAGCGCCTTTTTCGGAGCGGACGATGAGCAGTTCTTC
>TRBV11-3|TRBD1|TRBJ1-1|-
CASSLDGTGYTEAFF
TGTGCCAGCAGCTTAGATGGGACAGGCTACACTGAAGCTTTCTTT
>TRBV10-1|TRBD2|TRBJ2-1|-
CASSELRTSSYNEQFF
TGCGCCAGCAGTGAGTTAAGGACTAGCTCCTACAATGAGCAGTTCTTC
>TRBV19|-|TRBJ2-7|once
CASSIGGGYEQYF
TGTGCCAGTAGTATAGGAGGAGGCTACGAGCAGTACTTC
>TRBV27|TRBD1|TRBJ1-2|-
CASSWRQGSYGYTF
TGTGCCAGCAGTTGGAGACAGGGAAGCTATGGCTACACCTTC
>TRBV11-2|-|TRBJ2-5|-
CASSLFSGMGEETQYF
TGTGCCAGCAGCCTATTCTCAGGGATGGGAGAAGAGACCCAGTACTTC
>TRBV7-2|-|TRBJ1-2|-
CASSYWDSGGYGYTF
TGTGCCAGCAGCTACTGGGACTCGGGGGGCTATGGCTACACCTTC
>TRBV13|TRBD2|TRBJ2-5|-
CASSPGLAGGTQYF
TGTGCCAGCAGCCCCGGACTAGCGGGCGGGACCCAGTACTTC
>TRBV11-2|-|TRBJ2-7|-
CASSSDSSYEQYF
TGTGCCAGCAGCTCGGACAGCTCCTACGAGCAGTACTTC
>TRBV12-5|TRBD2|TRBJ2-7|-
CASGARGGGEQYF
TGTGCTAGTGGTGCCCGGGGGGGCGGCGAGCAGTACTTC
>TRBV19|TRBD2|TRBJ2-3|-
CASSIGGGADTQYF
TGTGCCAGTAGTATAGGCGGGGGGGCAGATACGCAGTATTTT
>TRBV2|-|TRBJ1-1|-
CASSVDSYSNTEAFF
TGTGCCAGCAGTGTCGACAGCTATTCGAACACTGAAGCTTTCTTT
>TRBV19|-|TRBJ2-3|-
CASSILGGSSTDTQYF
TGTGCCAGTAGTATATTGGGGGGATCTTCCACAGATACGCAGTATTTT
>TRBV30|TRBD2|TRBJ2-7|-
CAGSGTSAYEQYF
TGTGCCGGATCCGGGACTAGCGCCTACGAGCAGTACTTC
>TRBV27|-|TRBJ2-7|-
CASSLGRDSYEQYF
TGTGCCAGCAGTTTAGGGCGGGACAGCTACGAGCAGTACTTC
>TRBV7-9|-|TRBJ1-2|-
CASSPGGAGYGYTF
TGTGCCAGCAGCCCGGGAGGGGCAGGCTATGGCTACACCTTC
>TRBV9|-|TRBJ2-1|-
CASSVAGRAEQFF
TGTGCCAGCAGCGTGGCGGGGCGGGCTGAGCAGTTCTTC
>TRBV13|-|TRBJ2-2|-
CASNPPKGEHGTGELFF
TGTGCCAGCAATCCACCCAAGGGAGAACATGGGACCGGGGAGCTGTTTTTT